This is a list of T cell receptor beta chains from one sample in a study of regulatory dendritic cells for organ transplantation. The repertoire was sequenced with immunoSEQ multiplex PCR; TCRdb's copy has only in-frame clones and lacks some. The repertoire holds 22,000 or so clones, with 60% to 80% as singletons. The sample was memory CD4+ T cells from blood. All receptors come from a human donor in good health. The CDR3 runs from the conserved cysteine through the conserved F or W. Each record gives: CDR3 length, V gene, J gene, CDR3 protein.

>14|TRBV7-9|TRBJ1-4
CASSATGGNVKLFF
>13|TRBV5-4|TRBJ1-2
CASRGQNNYGYTF
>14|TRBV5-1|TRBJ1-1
CASSPPDRVSEAFF
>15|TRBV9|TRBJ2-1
CASSETGQARNEQFF
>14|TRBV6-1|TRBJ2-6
CASSVDSGANVLTF
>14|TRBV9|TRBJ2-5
CASSVDQGGETQYF
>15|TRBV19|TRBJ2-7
CASSYQGSSSYEQYF
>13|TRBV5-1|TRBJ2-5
CASSGTGQETQYF
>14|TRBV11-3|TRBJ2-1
CASSLDPEGNEQFF
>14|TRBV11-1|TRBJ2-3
CASSSAGDPDTQYF
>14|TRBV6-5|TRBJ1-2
CASSLTGDNYGYTF
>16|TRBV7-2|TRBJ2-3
CASSLKRGGLTDTQYF
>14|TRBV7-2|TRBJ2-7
CASSLAGGSYEQYF
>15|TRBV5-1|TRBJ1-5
CASSPTGHSNQPQHF
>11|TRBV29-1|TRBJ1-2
CSVLTGDGYTF
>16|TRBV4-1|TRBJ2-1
CASSQDRAGSYNEQFF
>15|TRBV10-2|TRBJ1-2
CASSEGQGHYYGYTF
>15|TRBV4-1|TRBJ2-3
CASSQDWPDGDTQYF
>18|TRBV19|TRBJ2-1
CASSMGFGEAGGRVEQFF
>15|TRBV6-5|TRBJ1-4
CASSYQDGGNEKLFF
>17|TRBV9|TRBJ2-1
CASSPGLAGGSYNEQFF
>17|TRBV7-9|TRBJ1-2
CASSQPGPTGGRYGYTF